The rows below give T cell receptor beta chains drawn from one sample of a study of T-cell memory formation after mild COVID-19. TCRdb passed the 5' RACE reads through MiXCR, listing each CDR3 protein once. The table shows hundreds of thousands of distinct CDR3 sequences, with around 28% occurring only once. Sequencing was performed on PBMCs or a T cell subset sorted from them (not recorded which). Receptors originate from an adult woman who had mild COVID-19 (a few samples of this study predate the infection). Cell type and time point are not known. The CDR3 runs from the conserved cysteine through the conserved F or W. Each record gives: J gene, clone size, D gene, V gene, CDR3 DNA, CDR3 protein. The D gene is left open where the match is weak. Clone size is not always given. Where it is, it says once, few, many or a class for expanded clones.

j_gene: TRBJ2-7; abundance: NA; d_gene: TRBD2; v_gene: TRBV4-2; CDR3nt: TGTGCCAGCAGCCAGGAGACTAGCGGGGCTTCCTACGAGCAGTACTTC; CDR3aa: CASSQETSGASYEQYF
j_gene: TRBJ2-7; abundance: once; d_gene: TRBD2; v_gene: TRBV6-5; CDR3nt: TGTGCCAGCAGTTACAAGTTAGCGGGGACCTACGAGCAGTACTTC; CDR3aa: CASSYKLAGTYEQYF
j_gene: TRBJ1-6; abundance: NA; d_gene: NA; v_gene: TRBV2; CDR3nt: TGTGCCAGCAGTGGGAAACTAGAGGGCTCACCCCTCCACTTT; CDR3aa: CASSGKLEGSPLHF
j_gene: TRBJ2-3; abundance: NA; d_gene: NA; v_gene: TRBV24-1; CDR3nt: TGTGCCACCAGTCCGGGGAGCGGAAACACAGATACGCAGTATTTT; CDR3aa: CATSPGSGNTDTQYF
j_gene: TRBJ2-1; abundance: NA; d_gene: TRBD2; v_gene: TRBV12-3/TRBV12-4; CDR3nt: TGTGCCAGCAGTTTAATGGTTGGGACTAGCGGTTATCAGCAGTTCTTC; CDR3aa: CASSLMVGTSGYQQFF
j_gene: TRBJ2-1; abundance: NA; d_gene: NA; v_gene: TRBV20-1; CDR3nt: TGCAGTGCTTTAACCTCCTCAGGCTACAATGAGCAGTTCTTC; CDR3aa: CSALTSSGYNEQFF
j_gene: TRBJ2-5; abundance: NA; d_gene: NA; v_gene: TRBV7-2; CDR3nt: TGTGCCAGCAGCCCTAGACGACAAGAGACCCAGTACTTC; CDR3aa: CASSPRRQETQYF
j_gene: TRBJ2-1; abundance: few; d_gene: TRBD2; v_gene: TRBV20-1; CDR3nt: TGCAGCTGGACTAGCGGATACAATGAGCAGTTCTTC; CDR3aa: CSWTSGYNEQFF
j_gene: TRBJ1-5; abundance: few; d_gene: NA; v_gene: TRBV11-2; CDR3nt: TGTGCCAGCAGCTTAACGGCTGGGGTAAATCAGCCCCAGCATTTT; CDR3aa: CASSLTAGVNQPQHF
j_gene: TRBJ1-4; abundance: NA; d_gene: TRBD1; v_gene: TRBV20-1; CDR3nt: TGCAGTGCTAGAGTAGGGGCAGGGGGCCCAACTAATGAAAAACTGTTTTTT; CDR3aa: CSARVGAGGPTNEKLFF
j_gene: TRBJ1-4; abundance: once; d_gene: TRBD1; v_gene: TRBV2; CDR3nt: TGTGCCAGCAGGGCGGGACAGTCCAATGAAAAACTGTTTTTT; CDR3aa: CASRAGQSNEKLFF
j_gene: TRBJ2-1; abundance: few; d_gene: TRBD2; v_gene: TRBV5-1; CDR3nt: TGCGCCAGCAGGCAAACTAGCGACGACAATGAGCAGTTCTTC; CDR3aa: CASRQTSDDNEQFF
j_gene: TRBJ2-7; abundance: NA; d_gene: NA; v_gene: TRBV6-1; CDR3nt: TGTGCCAGCAGTTTAGCGGTGGGTACTGGGGAGCAGTACTTC; CDR3aa: CASSLAVGTGEQYF
j_gene: TRBJ1-5; abundance: NA; d_gene: TRBD1; v_gene: TRBV7-9; CDR3nt: TGTGCCAGCAGCAGACAGGGGTCCCAGTTGACGGCCCAGCATTTT; CDR3aa: CASSRQGSQLTAQHF
j_gene: TRBJ2-1; abundance: NA; d_gene: TRBD1; v_gene: TRBV18; CDR3nt: TGTGCCAGCTCCTCGAGACAGGGTTCGAGTGAGCAGTTCTTC; CDR3aa: CASSSRQGSSEQFF
j_gene: TRBJ2-1; abundance: few; d_gene: NA; v_gene: TRBV6-1; CDR3nt: TGTGCCAGCAGAGACATGAACTCCTACAATGAGCAGTTCTTC; CDR3aa: CASRDMNSYNEQFF
j_gene: TRBJ2-2; abundance: many; d_gene: NA; v_gene: TRBV5-1; CDR3nt: TGCGCCAGCAGCAACCGACTAGCGAACACCGGGGAGCTGTTTTTT; CDR3aa: CASSNRLANTGELFF
j_gene: TRBJ2-2; abundance: few; d_gene: NA; v_gene: TRBV24-1; CDR3nt: TGTGCCACCAGTGAAGGGAGGCGGGACTTGAACACCGGGGAGCTGTTTTTT; CDR3aa: CATSEGRRDLNTGELFF
j_gene: TRBJ2-5; abundance: NA; d_gene: TRBD1; v_gene: TRBV7-6; CDR3nt: TGTGCCAGCAGCTTTTTCGCCCGGACAGGGGTAGAGACCCAGTACTTC; CDR3aa: CASSFFARTGVETQYF
j_gene: TRBJ1-1; abundance: few; d_gene: TRBD1; v_gene: TRBV9; CDR3nt: TGTGCCAGCAGCGTAGTGCAGGGGGCGACTGAAGCTTTCTTT; CDR3aa: CASSVVQGATEAFF
j_gene: TRBJ2-7; abundance: NA; d_gene: TRBD2; v_gene: TRBV20-1; CDR3nt: TGCAGTGCTAGTGGGAGGGAGGGATCCTACGAGCAGTACTTC; CDR3aa: CSASGREGSYEQYF
j_gene: TRBJ1-1; abundance: NA; d_gene: NA; v_gene: TRBV14; CDR3nt: TGTGCCAGCAGTCCTTGGGGGCCCACTGAAGCTTTCTTT; CDR3aa: CASSPWGPTEAFF
j_gene: TRBJ1-2; abundance: NA; d_gene: TRBD1; v_gene: TRBV24-1; CDR3nt: TGTGCCACCAGTGACAGGGGGATATTCGGCTACACCTTC; CDR3aa: CATSDRGIFGYTF
j_gene: TRBJ2-7; abundance: NA; d_gene: NA; v_gene: TRBV30; CDR3nt: TGTGCCTGGAGCCTGGGGCGGGGCGAGCAGTACTTC; CDR3aa: CAWSLGRGEQYF
j_gene: TRBJ2-3; abundance: few; d_gene: NA; v_gene: TRBV11-2; CDR3nt: TGTGCCAGCAGCCCTACAGGGCCACCCACAGATACGCAGTATTTT; CDR3aa: CASSPTGPPTDTQYF
j_gene: TRBJ1-1; abundance: NA; d_gene: NA; v_gene: TRBV4-3; CDR3nt: TGCGCCAGCAGCCAAGGGGGGAGAGCTAGGAACACTGAAGCTTTCTTT; CDR3aa: CASSQGGRARNTEAFF
j_gene: TRBJ2-5; abundance: few; d_gene: TRBD1; v_gene: TRBV4-1; CDR3nt: TGCGCCAGCAGCCACGACCCCGGGACAGGCGAGACCCAGTACTTC; CDR3aa: CASSHDPGTGETQYF
j_gene: TRBJ2-1; abundance: NA; d_gene: NA; v_gene: TRBV7-2; CDR3nt: TGTGCCAGCAGCTTAATGCGGACCCACTACAATGAGCAGTTCTTC; CDR3aa: CASSLMRTHYNEQFF
j_gene: TRBJ1-2; abundance: few; d_gene: NA; v_gene: TRBV20-1; CDR3nt: TGCAGTGCTGTAACAGGGAACTATGGCTACACCTTC; CDR3aa: CSAVTGNYGYTF
j_gene: TRBJ1-2; abundance: NA; d_gene: TRBD1; v_gene: TRBV7-2; CDR3nt: TGTGCCAGCAGCCTCACGCTTAAGGACAGGGACGGCTACACCTTC; CDR3aa: CASSLTLKDRDGYTF
j_gene: TRBJ1-5; abundance: few; d_gene: NA; v_gene: TRBV27; CDR3nt: TGTGCCAGCAGGCACAGAGGGCAGGGCAATCAGCCCCAGCATTTT; CDR3aa: CASRHRGQGNQPQHF
j_gene: TRBJ2-1; abundance: NA; d_gene: TRBD1; v_gene: TRBV7-3; CDR3nt: TGTGCCACCCACCCGGGACAGGCGACCTACAATGAGCAGTTCTTC; CDR3aa: CATHPGQATYNEQFF
j_gene: TRBJ2-1; abundance: NA; d_gene: NA; v_gene: TRBV29-1; CDR3nt: TGCTGCGTTGAAGGTGGCCGGGGTGAGCAGTTCTTC; CDR3aa: CCVEGGRGEQFF
j_gene: TRBJ1-1; abundance: NA; d_gene: NA; v_gene: TRBV20-1; CDR3nt: TGCAGTGCTAGAAGCTCTCCTACGGCTGGGGCTGAAGCTTTCTTT; CDR3aa: CSARSSPTAGAEAFF
j_gene: TRBJ1-1; abundance: once; d_gene: NA; v_gene: TRBV11-2; CDR3nt: TGTGCCAGCAGCTTAAACGGTCTGAACACTGAAGCTTTCTTT; CDR3aa: CASSLNGLNTEAFF
j_gene: TRBJ1-5; abundance: few; d_gene: NA; v_gene: TRBV7-3; CDR3nt: TGTGCCAGCAGCCGCCTCTTTGACGGAATATATAGCAATCAGCCCCAGCATTTT; CDR3aa: CASSRLFDGIYSNQPQHF
j_gene: TRBJ2-2; abundance: NA; d_gene: TRBD1; v_gene: TRBV5-1; CDR3nt: TGCGCCAGCAGCCAACAGGGGGACCTGAACACCGGGGAGCTGTTTTTT; CDR3aa: CASSQQGDLNTGELFF
j_gene: TRBJ1-4; abundance: NA; d_gene: TRBD1; v_gene: TRBV4-3; CDR3nt: TGCGCCAGCAGCCAGCTCGGGACAGGGGATGAAAAACTGTTTTTT; CDR3aa: CASSQLGTGDEKLFF
j_gene: TRBJ2-7; abundance: few; d_gene: NA; v_gene: TRBV5-1; CDR3nt: TGCGCCAGCAGCTCAGACCGCGGCACCCGGAACGAGCAGTACTTC; CDR3aa: CASSSDRGTRNEQYF
j_gene: TRBJ2-1; abundance: few; d_gene: NA; v_gene: TRBV5-5; CDR3nt: TGTGCCAGCAGCTTTGGGCTCTTCAATGAGCAGTTCTTC; CDR3aa: CASSFGLFNEQFF
j_gene: TRBJ1-3; abundance: few; d_gene: NA; v_gene: TRBV4-1; CDR3nt: TGCGCCAGCAGCCAAAGTTCAGGACGGGACTCTGGAAACACCATATATTTT; CDR3aa: CASSQSSGRDSGNTIYF
j_gene: TRBJ1-1; abundance: NA; d_gene: NA; v_gene: TRBV20-1; CDR3nt: TGCAGTGCTAGGCGGGAGAAGGGATATGTCACTGAAGCTTTCTTT; CDR3aa: CSARREKGYVTEAFF
j_gene: TRBJ2-5; abundance: NA; d_gene: NA; v_gene: TRBV18; CDR3nt: TGTGCCAGCTCACCAGACGCCAGAGAGACCCAGTACTTC; CDR3aa: CASSPDARETQYF
j_gene: TRBJ2-3; abundance: NA; d_gene: TRBD1; v_gene: TRBV15; CDR3nt: TGTGCCACCAGCAGAGGGGCCACAGGGGGTACAGATACGCAGTATTTT; CDR3aa: CATSRGATGGTDTQYF
j_gene: TRBJ2-1; abundance: NA; d_gene: NA; v_gene: TRBV4-1; CDR3nt: TGCGCCAGCAGCCCACAATGGTACAATGAGCAGTTCTTC; CDR3aa: CASSPQWYNEQFF
j_gene: TRBJ2-1; abundance: NA; d_gene: NA; v_gene: TRBV6-2/TRBV6-3; CDR3nt: TGTGCCAGCAGAGCAGGCAGCTCCTACAATGAGCAGTTCTTC; CDR3aa: CASRAGSSYNEQFF
j_gene: TRBJ2-7; abundance: few; d_gene: NA; v_gene: TRBV29-1; CDR3nt: TGCAGCGTGACCGGGACGGGCCTTGAGCAGTACTTC; CDR3aa: CSVTGTGLEQYF
j_gene: TRBJ1-2; abundance: few; d_gene: NA; v_gene: TRBV30; CDR3nt: TGTGCCTGGAGTGTATCGGGCAGCCACTACACCTTC; CDR3aa: CAWSVSGSHYTF
j_gene: TRBJ2-4; abundance: few; d_gene: NA; v_gene: TRBV6-2/TRBV6-3; CDR3nt: TGTGCCAGCACCCCACCGAAGAGAGCGGGAGCCAAAAACATTCAGTACTTC; CDR3aa: CASTPPKRAGAKNIQYF
j_gene: TRBJ2-6; abundance: many; d_gene: NA; v_gene: TRBV15; CDR3nt: TGTGCCACCAGCAGATCTAGCTCCAGTTCCTCTGGGGCCAACGTCCTGACTTTC; CDR3aa: CATSRSSSSSSGANVLTF
j_gene: TRBJ2-1; abundance: NA; d_gene: NA; v_gene: TRBV12-3/TRBV12-4; CDR3nt: TGTGCCAGCAGCACCACCTCCGTCGGTGAGCAGTTCTTC; CDR3aa: CASSTTSVGEQFF